Each of the 5 T cell receptor beta chains below was sequenced from the same sample in a study of cytomegalovirus exposure and HLA in healthy donors. PCR amplification relied on 60 Vbeta primers (plus 13 Jbeta primers). The assay was immunoSEQ multiplex PCR, and TCRdb's table has in-frame clones only and misses some. There are some 170,000 clones in the sample; 77% occur only once, and roughly 3.5% lies in the top ten. The source material was PBMCs. The receptors derive from a man younger than 40 in good health and CMV-seropositive.

In DNA, the CDR3 is TGTGCCATGGGGGCGAACTCTGGGGCCAACGTCCTGACTTTC. This codes for CAMGANSGANVLTF. The chain employs TRBV11-2 and TRBJ2-6; possible D gene TRBD1, 6 bases. The germline V gene encodes CDR1 SGHAT and CDR2 FQNNGV. The CDR3 has 14 residues. V dropped 10 bases and J dropped 0 bases, with 10 bases sitting between them.

This chain links TRBV9 with TRBJ1-6; D unclear. The CDR3 contains 15 residues. The V and J ends lost 0 bases and 10 bases respectively, with 14 bases between them. Germline CDR1 and CDR2: SGDLS and YYNGEE. The CDR3 DNA sequence: TGTGCCAGCAGCGTAGCTGAGATCGCGCAATCACCCCTCCACTTT. This translates into CASSVAEIAQSPLHF.

This chain links TRBV28 with TRBJ2-7; a weak D match, TRBD1 (6 bases). The CDR3 contains 13 residues. Trimming stripped 7 bases from V and 4 bases from J, with 14 bases between. Germline lookup yields CDR1 MDHEN and CDR2 SYDVKM. This CDR3 is CASTFSTGYEQYF. CDR3 nucleotide sequence: TGTGCCAGCACCTTCTCGACAGGATACGAGCAGTACTTC.

This chain uses TRBV28 with TRBJ1-5, with D possibly matching TRBD1 (5 bases). The germline CDR1 and CDR2 sequences are MDHEN and SYDVKM. V was shortened by 3 bases and J by 2 bases, with 11 bases between the two germline ends. The CDR3 covers 15 residues. For the CDR3, the DNA is TGTGCCAGCAGTTTTTGGGGCAGGGGCAATCAGCCCCAGCATTTT. Protein sequence: CASSFWGRGNQPQHF. Based on the CDR3 plus reference TRBV28 and TRBJ1-5, the full variable domain is DVKVTQSSRYLVKRTGEKVFLECVQDMDHENMFWYRQDPGLGLRLIYFSYDVKMKEKGDIPEGYSVSREKKERFSLILESASTNQTSMYLCASSFWGRGNQPQHFGDGTRLSIL.

The chain recombines TRBV29-1 with TRBJ1-4; D remains ambiguous. The CDR3 covers 13 residues. V was shortened by 6 bases and J by 8 bases, with 16 bases between the two germline ends. Germline V gene data show CDR1 as SQVTM and CDR2 as ANQGSEA. CDR3 residues: CSVRERVPEKLFF. The CDR3, as DNA: TGCAGCGTGAGAGAGAGGGTTCCCGAAAAACTGTTTTTT.